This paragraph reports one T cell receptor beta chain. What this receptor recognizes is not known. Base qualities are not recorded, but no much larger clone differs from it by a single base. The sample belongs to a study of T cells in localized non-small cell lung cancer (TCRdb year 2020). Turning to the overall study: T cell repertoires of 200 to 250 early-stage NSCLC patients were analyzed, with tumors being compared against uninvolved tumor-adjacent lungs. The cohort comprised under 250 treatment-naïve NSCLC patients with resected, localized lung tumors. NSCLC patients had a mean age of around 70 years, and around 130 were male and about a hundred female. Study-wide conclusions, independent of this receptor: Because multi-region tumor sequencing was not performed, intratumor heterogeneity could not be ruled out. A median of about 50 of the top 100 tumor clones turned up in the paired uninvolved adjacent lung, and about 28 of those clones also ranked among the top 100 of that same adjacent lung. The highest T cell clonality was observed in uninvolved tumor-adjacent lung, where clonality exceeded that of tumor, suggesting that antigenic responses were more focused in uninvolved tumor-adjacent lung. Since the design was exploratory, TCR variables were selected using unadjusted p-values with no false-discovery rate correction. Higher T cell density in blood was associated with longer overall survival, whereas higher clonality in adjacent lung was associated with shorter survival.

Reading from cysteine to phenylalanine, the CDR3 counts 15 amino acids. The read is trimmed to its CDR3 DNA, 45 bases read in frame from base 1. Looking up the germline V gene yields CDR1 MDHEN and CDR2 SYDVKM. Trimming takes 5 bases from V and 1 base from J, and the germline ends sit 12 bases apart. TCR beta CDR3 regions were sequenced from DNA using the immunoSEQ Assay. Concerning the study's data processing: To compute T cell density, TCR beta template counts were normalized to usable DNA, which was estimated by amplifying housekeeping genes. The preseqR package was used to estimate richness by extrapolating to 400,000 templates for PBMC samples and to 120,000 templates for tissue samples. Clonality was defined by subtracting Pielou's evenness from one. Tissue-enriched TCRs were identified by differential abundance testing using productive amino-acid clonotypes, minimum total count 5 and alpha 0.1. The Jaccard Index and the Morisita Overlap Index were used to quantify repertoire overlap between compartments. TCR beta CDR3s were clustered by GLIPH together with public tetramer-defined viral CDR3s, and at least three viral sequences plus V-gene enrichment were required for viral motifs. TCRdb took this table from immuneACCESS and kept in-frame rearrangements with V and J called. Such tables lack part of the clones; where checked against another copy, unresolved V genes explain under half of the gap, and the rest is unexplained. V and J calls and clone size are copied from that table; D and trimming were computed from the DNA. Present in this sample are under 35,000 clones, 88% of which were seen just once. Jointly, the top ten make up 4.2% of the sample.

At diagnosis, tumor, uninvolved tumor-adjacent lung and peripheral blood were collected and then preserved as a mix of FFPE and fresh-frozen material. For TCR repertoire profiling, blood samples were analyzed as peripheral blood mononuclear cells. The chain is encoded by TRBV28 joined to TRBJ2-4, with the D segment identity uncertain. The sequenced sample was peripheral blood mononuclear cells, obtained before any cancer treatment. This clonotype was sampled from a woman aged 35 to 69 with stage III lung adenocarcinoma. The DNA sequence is TGTGCCAGCAGTCCTTACCGGTCCGCCAAAAACATTCAGTACTTC. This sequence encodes CASSPYRSAKNIQYF.